This T cell receptor beta chain was recorded in a study of T cells in Graves' hyperthyroidism and ophthalmopathy (dated by TCRdb to about 2019). Study-wide context: Peripheral blood samples were taken at initial diagnosis, before any treatment was given. To identify distinguishing TCR V-J signatures, a discovery cohort of about 95 patients was used, comprising under 45 with Graves' ophthalmopathy and some 60 with stable Graves' hyperthyroidism. An independent validation cohort of 18 to 20 hyperthyroidism patients and 17 patients who later progressed to ophthalmopathy tested prospective prediction of ophthalmopathy. The roughly 94 discovery patients were randomly split 7:3 into training and test sets. In about 6 Graves' hyperthyroidism patients, the study also compared T-cell repertoires from thyroid tissue with T-cell repertoires from blood. After blood sampling, hyperthyroidism patients were treated with methimazole at a starting dose of 30 mg daily, and ophthalmopathy patients were treated with high-dose intravenous methylprednisolone. The paper describes TCR Vbeta CDR3 sequencing of around 140 peripheral blood samples, made up of roughly 40 ophthalmopathy patients, some 76 hyperthyroidism patients and 17 progressor patients. The paper as a whole reports these results and caveats: No statistical method was used to set the sample size in advance, and investigators knew the group allocation. A model built on a 13 V-J signature distinguished ophthalmopathy from stable hyperthyroidism, reaching roughly 88% sensitivity and under 84% specificity in cross-validation and 80%/75% in testing. During validation, the model predicted progression to ophthalmopathy a median of about 6.3 months ahead of onset, with roughly 65% sensitivity and almost 75% specificity. Most expanded thyroid clonotypes (frequency above 0.001) were also detected in blood, suggesting blood repertoires may reflect thyroid immune responses.

Ophthalmopathy patients had moderately to severely active disease, Clinical Activity Score of at least 3, NOSPECS grade of at least 4, and duration under 3 months. Any patient with an uncontrolled infection, another autoimmune disease, pregnancy or lactation was excluded. Diagnoses relied on clinical symptoms, serum thyroxine and TRAb, thyroid ultrasound and orbital computed tomography. PBMCs were separated from around 9.1 ml of fresh peripheral blood using Ficoll-Paque density gradient centrifugation. Total RNA was extracted using Trizol reagent, and RNA quality was assessed on an Agilent 2100 Bioanalyzer. The TCR beta CDR3 regions were amplified from RNA transcripts. The first round of RT-PCR for the TCR CDR3 was performed with the HTBI primer set and the Qiagen OneStep RT-PCR kit. The libraries were constructed in a second round of multiplex PCR and then size-selected and purified. Paired-end sequencing of the libraries was performed with 100 bp reads on an Illumina HiSeq2000. The published analysis was carried out like this. Raw data were processed with SOAPnuke, discarding reads with adapters, uncalled bases, mean Phred below 15, or no exact constant-primer or identifier match. COPE v1.2.5 was used to merge high-quality paired reads, and clonotypes were defined as unique nucleotide sequences. Clonotypes were aligned to IMGT TRBV, TRBD and TRBJ reference segments using MiTCR v1.1. Only V-J combinations with frequency above 0.0001, covering 99% to 99.2% of repertoires, were analysed. A TCS score was defined as the ratio of F50 (clonal expansion) to E x V (chaos), with BLOSUM62-based TCRdist applied between CDR3 peptides within each V-J. Welch's t-statistics and random forest reduced 500 to 550 V-J features to 13, which were used in a naive Bayes classifier (R e1071). TCRdb applied fastp at Q25 and MiXCR to the public reads, then kept only in-frame beta chains. Rows matching on CDR3 protein sequence are summarized as one entry with the most common DNA and genes. What appears here as the V and J calls and clone size reflects TCRdb's work, not the paper's. The sample records about 350,000 distinct CDR3 sequences, around 18% of which are singletons. In total, the top ten clones hold around a sixth of the sample.

This clonotype showed up many times. This clone's antigen is unknown. No clone much larger than this one lies a single base away; base qualities are absent. The CDR3 holds 12 amino acids from the cysteine to the phenylalanine. Only the CDR3 DNA stays, 36 bases, in frame from base 1. Deletion took 2 bases off V and 9 bases off J, with a span of 10 bases between the germline ends. According to the germline V gene, CDR1 reads MDHEN and CDR2 reads SYDVKM. This clonotype was sampled from a woman aged 40 to 50 with Graves' ophthalmopathy. The sequence joins TRBV28 to TRBJ1-2, with no confidently assigned D gene. Sequenced material: blood. The CDR3 in this case is CASSLEVMSYTF. Here is the DNA: TGTGCCAGCAGTTTAGAGGTTATGAGCTACACCTTC.